The present entry profiles one T cell receptor (beta chain) with its context. The UMIs carried a 6-nucleotide sample barcode, and they were added by template switching. After re-calling the 5' RACE reads, TCRdb lists one entry per CDR3 protein, DNA absent. This listing includes about 450,000 distinct CDR3 sequences. The record originates from a study of monozygotic twins with inflammatory bowel disease. Blood, roughly 2.5 ml, was drawn per donor. Whole-blood RNA isolation (total RNA) proceeded without T cell sorting. Sequencing was carried out using blood. The TCR was taken from a human donor with ulcerative colitis or Crohn's disease, or a healthy co-twin of an affected twin (not recorded which).

The CDR3 loop reads CASSSGREASYEQYF. The J gene is TRBJ2-7, the V gene TRBV7-9; the TCRdb call, TRBD2, lacks DNA for checking. CDR3 length: 15 residues. Germline V gene lookup returns CDR1 SEHNR and CDR2 FQNEAQ (reference sequence).